The 21 T cell receptor beta chains listed next were all sequenced from one sample in a study of T cell responses to AZD1222 COVID-19 vaccine. This table comes from immunoSEQ multiplex PCR, and its TCRdb copy is limited to in-frame clones, with some not included. This repertoire shows about 160,000 clones, roughly nine tenths found once; its top ten account for less than 4.5%. The starting material was peripheral blood, obtained on day 0 of MenACWY control vaccination. Receptor source: an adult in good health.

CDR3 DNA sequence: TGTGCCAGCTCACCCCTATCGGTAGTGGGGTGGGACACTGAAGCTTTCTTT. Protein sequence: CASSPLSVVGWDTEAFF. This sequence joins TRBV18 and TRBJ1-1; D unresolved. Trimming took off 3 bases at V and 3 bases at J, with 20 bases between the two ends. Germline values: CDR1 KGHSH, CDR2 LQKENI. This CDR3 is built from 17 residues.

CDR3 protein: CASSDRESKNIQYF. The CDR3 coding sequence is TGTGCCAGCAGCGACAGGGAATCCAAAAACATTCAGTACTTC. The chain carries TRBV5-4 and TRBJ2-4; 7 bases align to TRBD1. This CDR3 has 14 residues. Germline trimming cut 4 bases from V and 2 bases from J; bases unmatched to any gene: 3. Germline V gene lookup returns CDR1 SGHNT and CDR2 YYREEE (reference sequence).

The J gene is TRBJ2-5, the V gene TRBV30; D is undetermined. The V end was cut by 2 bases, the J end by 5 bases, with 9 bases between. The germline V gene has CDR1 GTSNPN and CDR2 SVGIG (reference sequence). This CDR3 spans 12 amino acids. For the CDR3, the DNA is TGTGCCTGGAGTACTAACTTTGAGACCCAGTACTTC. Its translation: CAWSTNFETQYF.

The chain uses TRBV15 and TRBJ1-6; D is perhaps TRBD1 (5 bases). Looked up from germline, CDR1 is LNHNV and CDR2 is YYDKDF (reference sequence). The CDR3 extends over 15 amino acids. The V gene lost 6 bases and the J gene lost 7 bases, with 16 bases spanning the gap. CDR3 amino acids: CATSTPGTSNSPLHF. The CDR3 bases are TGTGCCACCAGTACGCCCGGGACGTCGAATTCACCCCTCCACTTT.

V and J are TRBV10-3 and TRBJ1-3; D gene unclear. CDR3 size: 14 residues. The V end was cut by 5 bases, the J end by 0 bases, with 8 bases between. CDR1 ENHRY and CDR2 SYGVKD come from the germline V gene. CDR3 bases: TGTGCCATCAGTACGGGGAGCTCTGGAAACACCATATATTTT. Its protein product is CAISTGSSGNTIYF.

The rearrangement links TRBV18 to TRBJ1-1; D is possibly TRBD1 (5 bases). V gave up 3 bases and J gave up 4 bases, with 15 bases separating them. The CDR3 covers 15 residues. CDR1 KGHSH and CDR2 LQKENI come from the germline V gene. The DNA of the CDR3 is TGTGCCAGCTCACCGCAACAGGAACGCAGCACTGAAGCTTTCTTT. Its translation is CASSPQQERSTEAFF.

The J gene is TRBJ2-1, the V gene TRBV5-6, with D tentatively TRBD1 or TRBD2 (5 bases each). CDR3 length: 17 amino acids. Between the trimmed V and J ends, which lost 1 base and 2 bases, there was a span of 16 bases. Germline-derived CDR1 and CDR2 are SGHDT and YYEEEE. CDR3 bases: TGTGCCAGCAGCTTGTCTTACGGGAAGGGGCCCTACAATGAGCAGTTCTTC. Its translation is CASSLSYGKGPYNEQFF.

CDR3 in amino acids: CASSQETVNEKLFF. CDR3 sequence (DNA): TGCGCCAGCAGCCAAGAGACAGTTAATGAAAAACTGTTTTTT. The gene calls are TRBV4-3 and TRBJ1-4, with D maybe TRBD1 (5 bases). This CDR3 is 14 amino acids long. The germline V and J ends were trimmed by 0 bases and 4 bases, with 6 bases remaining between them. Germline-derived CDR1 and CDR2 are LGHNA and YSLEER.

The chain recombines TRBV2 with TRBJ2-2; 9 positions match TRBD2. J was trimmed by 0 bases and V by 2 bases; bases with no gene match: 1. Looked up from germline, CDR1 is SNHLY and CDR2 is FYNNEI. The CDR3 length is 16 residues. The CDR3 protein is CASSEPSGANTGELFF. The DNA of the CDR3 is TGTGCCAGCAGTGAACCTAGCGGGGCGAACACCGGGGAGCTGTTTTTT.

The rearrangement joins TRBV29-1 to TRBJ2-1, with 8 positions matching TRBD1. Trimming took 7 bases from V and 5 from J; bases not matched to a gene: 4. CDR1 SQVTM and CDR2 ANQGSEA come from the germline V gene. This CDR3 is built from 12 residues. The CDR3 is CSGNRGDNEQFF. CDR3 bases: TGCAGCGGAAACAGGGGGGACAATGAGCAGTTCTTC.

The gene calls are TRBV4-1 and TRBJ2-7, with D hard to call. The CDR3 contains 17 residues. CDR1 is MGHRA and CDR2 is YSYEKL in the germline V gene. Trimming took off 0 bases at V and 2 bases at J, with 17 bases between the two ends. This chain's CDR3 is CASSQDKGMANPYEQYF. CDR3 DNA: TGCGCCAGCAGCCAAGATAAAGGAATGGCCAATCCCTACGAGCAGTACTTC.

The CDR3 DNA sequence: TGTGCCAGCAGCCGGCCTACAGGGGGACCATTATACGAGCAGTACTTC. Amino acids: CASSRPTGGPLYEQYF. The chain couples TRBV5-6 to TRBJ2-7; TRBD1 matches 8 bases. J gave up 4 bases and V 4 bases, and 13 bases lay outside the gene matches. The germline V gene encodes CDR1 SGHDT and CDR2 YYEEEE. This CDR3 is built from 16 residues.

The chain has TRBV14 and TRBJ2-7; D is unclear. CDR1 and CDR2 from the germline V gene are SGHDN and FVKESK. The length of the CDR3 is 12 residues. V dropped 4 bases and J dropped 7 bases, with 11 bases sitting between them. Here the CDR3 reads CASSLSDVEQYF. CDR3 nucleotides: TGTGCCAGCAGCCTCTCAGACGTAGAGCAGTACTTC.

This clone appeared once. The chain employs TRBV6-5 and TRBJ2-2; no clear D gene. Germline V lookup: CDR1 MNHEY, CDR2 SVGAGI. V was clipped by 2 bases and J by 6 bases, with 13 bases between them. The CDR3 totals 15 residues. The CDR3 bases are TGTGCCAGCAGTTACGGCGGAATAAGTCCCGGGGAGCTGTTTTTT. Its translation: CASSYGGISPGELFF.

DNA of the CDR3: TGCAGTGCTAGGACAGGTCAGGGCTACACCTTC. This codes for CSARTGQGYTF. The chain has TRBV20-1 and TRBJ1-2; possibly TRBD1 for D (6 bases). CDR3 length equals 11 residues. V was shortened by 3 bases and J by 8 bases, with 10 bases between the two germline ends. The germline V gene encodes CDR1 DFQATT and CDR2 SNEGSKA (reference sequence).

The chain couples TRBV5-1 to TRBJ1-2; weak D call: TRBD1 (5 bases). Looked up from germline, CDR1 is SGHRS and CDR2 is YFSETQ. This CDR3 comprises 15 residues. The V gene lost 0 bases and the J gene lost 0 bases, with 9 bases spanning the gap. The CDR3 is CASSLAGVSNYGYTF. The CDR3 coding sequence is TGCGCCAGCAGCTTGGCGGGGGTCTCTAACTATGGCTACACCTTC.

The chain carries TRBV19 and TRBJ2-1, with 11 bases that match TRBD2. Germline V gene sequence: CDR1 LNHDA, CDR2 SQIVND (reference sequence). This CDR3 spans 15 amino acids. Trimming took 10 bases from V and 10 from J; bases not matched to a gene: 15. CDR3 sequence reads: CATLDGTSGLREQFF. Written as DNA, the CDR3 is TGTGCCACCCTTGACGGGACTAGCGGACTGAGGGAGCAGTTCTTC.

The chain uses TRBV7-9 and TRBJ2-3; weak D call: TRBD1 (6 bases). V was cut by 0 bases and J by 9 bases, with 7 bases left in between. This CDR3 spans 12 amino acids. CDR1 and CDR2 from the germline V gene are SEHNR and FQNEAQ (reference sequence). The CDR3 here is CASSLAGGTQYF. The CDR3, as DNA: TGTGCCAGCAGCTTAGCAGGGGGAACGCAGTATTTT. The complete variable domain, with remaining parts taken from reference TRBV7-9 and TRBJ2-3, reads DTGVSQNPRHKITKRGQNVTFRCDPISEHNRLYWYRQTLGQGPEFLTYFQNEAQLEKSRLLSDRFSAERPKGSFSTLEIQRTEQGDSAMYLCASSLAGGTQYFGPGTRLTVL.

The gene calls are TRBV6-5 and TRBJ2-5, with unresolved D. Trimming took 8 bases from V and 2 from J, leaving 9 bases between them. The CDR3 totals 12 residues. Germline assignment: CDR1 MNHEY and CDR2 SVGAGI. The CDR3 DNA follows: TGTGCCAGCCTGGCCAGGCAAGAGACCCAGTACTTC. Its translation: CASLARQETQYF.

The J gene is TRBJ1-2, the V gene TRBV28; TRBD1 agrees at 7 bases. Looked up from germline, CDR1 is MDHEN and CDR2 is SYDVKM. Trimming took 6 bases from V and 0 from J; bases not matched to a gene: 13. The CDR3 is 17 amino acids. CDR3 nucleotide sequence: TGTGCCAGCAGCTTCCCACAGGGGTCCTTAGCTAACTATGGCTACACCTTC. Translation gives CASSFPQGSLANYGYTF.

The sample holds one count of this clone. The CDR3 sequence is CASSPGGGYEQYF. The CDR3 DNA reads TGTGCCAGCTCACCCGGCGGGGGTTACGAGCAGTACTTC. The chain joins TRBV18 to TRBJ2-7; 7 bases map to TRBD2. Germline CDR1 KGHSH, CDR2 LQKENI. The CDR3 is 13 residues long. The trim removed 3 bases at V and 4 bases at J, leaving 3 bases unmatched.